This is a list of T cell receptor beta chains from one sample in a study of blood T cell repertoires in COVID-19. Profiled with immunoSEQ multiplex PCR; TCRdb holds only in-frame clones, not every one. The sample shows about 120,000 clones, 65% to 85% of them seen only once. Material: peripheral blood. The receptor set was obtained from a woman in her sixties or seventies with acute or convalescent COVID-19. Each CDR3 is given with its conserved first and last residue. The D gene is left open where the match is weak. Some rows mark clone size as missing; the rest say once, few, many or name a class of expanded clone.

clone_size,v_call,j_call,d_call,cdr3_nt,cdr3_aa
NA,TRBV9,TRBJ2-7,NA,TGTGCCAGCAGCGTAAGTATAGCAGTACTGGACGAGCAGTACTTC,CASSVSIAVLDEQYF
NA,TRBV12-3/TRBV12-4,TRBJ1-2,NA,TGTGCCAGCAGCCTGGACTTCGGCTATGGCTACACCTTC,CASSLDFGYGYTF
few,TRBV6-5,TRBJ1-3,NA,TGTGCCAGCAGTTCCCGACAGGCCTCTGGAAACACCATATATTTT,CASSSRQASGNTIYF
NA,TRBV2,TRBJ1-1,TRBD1,TGTGCCAGCACGAGAGACAGGGGAGCGAACACTGAAGCTTTCTTT,CASTRDRGANTEAFF
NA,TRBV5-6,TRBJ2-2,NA,TGTGCCAGCAGCCTTAGCCGCGGCGAGCTGTTTTTT,CASSLSRGELFF
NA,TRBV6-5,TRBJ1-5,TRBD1,TGTGCCAGCAGTTCCCGACAGGGTGTGAACCAGCCCCAGCATTTT,CASSSRQGVNQPQHF
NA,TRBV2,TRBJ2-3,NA,TGTGCCAGCAGTGGGCAGAAAGCAGATACGCAGTATTTT,CASSGQKADTQYF
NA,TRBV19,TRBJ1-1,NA,TGTGCCAGTAGTATGGTTGGGGGGAATACTTTCTTT,CASSMVGGNTFF
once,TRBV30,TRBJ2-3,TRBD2,TGTGCCTGGAGTGTCCCTAGCGGGGGTGCAGATACGCAGTATTTT,CAWSVPSGGADTQYF
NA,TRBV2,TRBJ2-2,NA,TGTGCCAGCAGCTGGAGGAGGGTGAACACCGGGGAGCTGTTTTTT,CASSWRRVNTGELFF
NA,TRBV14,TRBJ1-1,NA,TGTGCCAGCAGCCGCTTACAAGCCGGGGGGGCTTTCTTT,CASSRLQAGGAFF
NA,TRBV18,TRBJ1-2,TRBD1,TGTGCCAGCTCACCGCCCGGGACAGGGAGCTATGGCTACACCTTC,CASSPPGTGSYGYTF
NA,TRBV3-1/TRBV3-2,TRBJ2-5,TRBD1,TGTGCCAGCAGCCCTCCGGGACAGGTGTACCAAGAGACCCAGTACTTC,CASSPPGQVYQETQYF
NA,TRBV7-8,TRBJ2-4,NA,TGTGCCAGCAGCCCACTACTAGCCAAAAACATTCAGTACTTC,CASSPLLAKNIQYF
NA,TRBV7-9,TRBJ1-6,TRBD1,TGTGCCAGCAGCTTAGCCGGAGGGGGCAACAATTCACCCCTCCACTTT,CASSLAGGGNNSPLHF
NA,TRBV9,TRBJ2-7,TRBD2,TGTGCCAGCAGCGCCGGACTAGCGGCAAAGGTTTACGAGCAGTACTTC,CASSAGLAAKVYEQYF
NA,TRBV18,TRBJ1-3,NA,TGTGCCAGCTCACCACAACAGGGCTCTGGAAACACCATATATTTT,CASSPQQGSGNTIYF
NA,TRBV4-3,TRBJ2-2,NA,TGCGCCAGCAGCCGTCTAGCGCGGGACACCGGGGAGCTGTTTTTT,CASSRLARDTGELFF
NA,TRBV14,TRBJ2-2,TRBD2,TGTGCCAGCAGCCAAGATTTCGGGGGGAGCTACACCGGGGAGCTGTTTTTT,CASSQDFGGSYTGELFF
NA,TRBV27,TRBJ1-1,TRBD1,TGTGCCAGCAGGAAGGGACAGGGGGCCTTGAACACTGAAGCTTTCTTT,CASRKGQGALNTEAFF
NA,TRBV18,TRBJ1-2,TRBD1,TGTGCCAGCTCACCAGGGACAGGGCCCGGCTACACCTTC,CASSPGTGPGYTF
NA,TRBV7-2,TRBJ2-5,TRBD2,TGTGCCAGCAGCTTAAGCGGGGGGTGGGGAGAGACCCAGTACTTC,CASSLSGGWGETQYF
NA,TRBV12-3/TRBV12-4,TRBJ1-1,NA,TGTGCCAGCAGCCCGACAGGGAACACTGAAGCTTTCTTT,CASSPTGNTEAFF
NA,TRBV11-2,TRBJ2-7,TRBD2,TGTGCCAGCAGCTTTTCAAGCGGGGGGGTCGAGCAGTACTTC,CASSFSSGGVEQYF
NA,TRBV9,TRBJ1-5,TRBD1,TGTGCCAGCAGCGTCGGACAGGGGTGGAATCAGCCCCAGCATTTT,CASSVGQGWNQPQHF
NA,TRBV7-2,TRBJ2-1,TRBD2,TGTGCCAGCAGCTATACCACTAGCGGGGCTTACAATGAGCAGTTCTTC,CASSYTTSGAYNEQFF
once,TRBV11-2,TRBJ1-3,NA,TGTGCCAGCAGCTTAGACCGGAGCACCATATATTTT,CASSLDRSTIYF
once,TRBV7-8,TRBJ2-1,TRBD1,TGTGCCAGCAGCTTGGGGGTGGTGGGACAGATTTACAATGAGCAGTTCTTC,CASSLGVVGQIYNEQFF
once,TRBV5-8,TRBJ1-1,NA,TGTGCCAGCAGCTTGACAGGAAACACTGAAGCTTTCTTT,CASSLTGNTEAFF
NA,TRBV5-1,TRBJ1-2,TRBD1,TGCGCCAGCAGCTTGGGGCTGCAGGGGGCGAGTTATGGCTACACCTTC,CASSLGLQGASYGYTF
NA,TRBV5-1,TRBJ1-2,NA,TGCGCCAGCAGCTCAGGGCCGGGAGACTATGGCTACACCTTC,CASSSGPGDYGYTF
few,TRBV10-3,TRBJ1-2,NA,TGTGCCATCAGTGAGTTGAGGGACTATGGCTACACCTTC,CAISELRDYGYTF
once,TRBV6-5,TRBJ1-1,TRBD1,TGTGCCAGCAGCCCCCATAGGGGGCAGACGATTGCGGCTTTCTTT,CASSPHRGQTIAAFF
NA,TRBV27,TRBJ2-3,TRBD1,TGTGCCAGCAGGCGGGACAGGGTGTCAGATACGCAGTATTTT,CASRRDRVSDTQYF
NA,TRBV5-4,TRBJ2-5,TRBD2,TGTGCCAGCAGCTCCAGACTAGCGGGGGGAATATGGCAAGAGACCCAGTACTTC,CASSSRLAGGIWQETQYF
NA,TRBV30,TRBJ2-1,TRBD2,TGTGCCTGGAGTGTACAGAGACAAACTAGCGGGGGGGCCCGGAATGAGCAGTTCTTC,CAWSVQRQTSGGARNEQFF
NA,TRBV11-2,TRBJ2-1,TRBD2,TGTGCCAGCAGCTTAGCAGCGGGGGGGTACAATGAGCAGTTCTTC,CASSLAAGGYNEQFF
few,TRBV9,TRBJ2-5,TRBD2,TGTGCCAGCAGCATCAGCGGGGGGCGGCCCCAAGAGACCCAGTACTTC,CASSISGGRPQETQYF
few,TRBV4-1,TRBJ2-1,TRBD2,TGCGCCAGCAGCCAACCTCAGCGGGGGACTTACAATGAGCAGTTCTTC,CASSQPQRGTYNEQFF
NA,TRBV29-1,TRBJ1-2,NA,TGCAGCGTTGAAGGGGCCCGCTATGGCTACACCTTC,CSVEGARYGYTF
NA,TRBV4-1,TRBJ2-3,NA,TGCGCCAGCAGCCAAGGTCCAATCACAGATACGCAGTATTTT,CASSQGPITDTQYF
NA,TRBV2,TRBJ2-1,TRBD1,TGTGCCAGCAGGGGTACGACAGGGTATGAGCAGTTCTTC,CASRGTTGYEQFF
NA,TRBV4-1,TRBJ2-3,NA,TGCGCCAGCAGCCAACAGGGTAGCACAGATACGCAGTATTTT,CASSQQGSTDTQYF
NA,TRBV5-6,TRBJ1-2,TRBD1,TGTGCCAGCAGCTTCGTCGGGGACAGGGATAGGGGTGGCTACACCTTC,CASSFVGDRDRGGYTF
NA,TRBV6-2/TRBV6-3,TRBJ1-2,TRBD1,TGTGCCAGCAGTTACGACAGGGAGGAGAGCTACACCTTC,CASSYDREESYTF
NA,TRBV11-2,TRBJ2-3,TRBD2,TGTGCCAGCAGCTTTCTAGCGGGGGGTTTAACAGATACGCAGTATTTT,CASSFLAGGLTDTQYF
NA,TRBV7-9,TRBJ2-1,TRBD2,TGTGCCAGCAGCTTGCAGAGAATAGCGGGGGGGAGCTCCTACAATGAGCAGTTCTTC,CASSLQRIAGGSSYNEQFF
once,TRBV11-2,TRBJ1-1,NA,TGTGCCAGCAGCTTAAGTAACGGGAACACTGAAGCTTTCTTT,CASSLSNGNTEAFF
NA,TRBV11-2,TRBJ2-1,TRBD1,TGTGCCAGCAGCTTGCCCCCGGGACAGGGGGAATACAATGAGCAGTTCTTC,CASSLPPGQGEYNEQFF
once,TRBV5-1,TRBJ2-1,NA,TGCGCCAGCAGCTTGGCCATGAATGAGCAGTTCTTC,CASSLAMNEQFF
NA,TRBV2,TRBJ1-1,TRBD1,TGTGCCAGCAGTGTGGGGCGACAGGGGAACACTGAAGCTTTCTTT,CASSVGRQGNTEAFF
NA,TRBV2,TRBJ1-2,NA,TGTGCCAGCAGTTACTCAGGGGTGGGTGGCTACACCTTC,CASSYSGVGGYTF
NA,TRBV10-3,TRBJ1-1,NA,TGTGCCATCTGCACAGGACTGAACACTGAAGCTTTCTTT,CAICTGLNTEAFF
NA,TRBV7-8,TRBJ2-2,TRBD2,TGTGCCAGCAGCCGCTTGACTAGCGGGGCGATGGGTACCGGGGAGCTGTTTTTT,CASSRLTSGAMGTGELFF
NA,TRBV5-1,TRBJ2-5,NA,TGCGCCAGCAGCCCCGGACAGTCCCTGGAGACCCAGTACTTC,CASSPGQSLETQYF
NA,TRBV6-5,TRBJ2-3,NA,TGTGCCAGCAAGACTCTTGCTAGCACAGATACGCAGTATTTT,CASKTLASTDTQYF
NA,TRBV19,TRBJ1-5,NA,TGTGCCAGTAGTATCCCCCCACAGCCCCAGCATTTT,CASSIPPQPQHF
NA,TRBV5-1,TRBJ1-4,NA,TGCGCCAGCCGGGACACGGGGGAAAAACTGTTTTTT,CASRDTGEKLFF
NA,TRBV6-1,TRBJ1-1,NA,TGTGCCAGCAGTGAATTGGCCAGGGCCACTGAAGCTTTCTTT,CASSELARATEAFF
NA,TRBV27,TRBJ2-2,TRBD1,TGTGCCAGCAGACAACGTACCGGGACAGGGGTACTCGGGGAGCTGTTTTTT,CASRQRTGTGVLGELFF